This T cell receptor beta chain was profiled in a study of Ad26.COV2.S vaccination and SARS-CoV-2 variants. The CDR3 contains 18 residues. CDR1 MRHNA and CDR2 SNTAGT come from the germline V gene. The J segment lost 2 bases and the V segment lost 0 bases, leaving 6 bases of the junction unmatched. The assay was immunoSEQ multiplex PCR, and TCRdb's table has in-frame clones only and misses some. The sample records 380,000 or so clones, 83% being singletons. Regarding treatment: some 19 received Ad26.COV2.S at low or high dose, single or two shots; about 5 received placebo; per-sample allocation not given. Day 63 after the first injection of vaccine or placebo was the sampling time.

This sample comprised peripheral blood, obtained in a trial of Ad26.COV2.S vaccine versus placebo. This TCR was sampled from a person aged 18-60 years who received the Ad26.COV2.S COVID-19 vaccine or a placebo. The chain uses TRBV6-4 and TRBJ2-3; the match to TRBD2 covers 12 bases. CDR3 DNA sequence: TGTGCCAGCAGTGACTCGCCTAGCGGGGGGGCCGTCACAGATACGCAGTATTTT. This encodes CASSDSPSGGAVTDTQYF.